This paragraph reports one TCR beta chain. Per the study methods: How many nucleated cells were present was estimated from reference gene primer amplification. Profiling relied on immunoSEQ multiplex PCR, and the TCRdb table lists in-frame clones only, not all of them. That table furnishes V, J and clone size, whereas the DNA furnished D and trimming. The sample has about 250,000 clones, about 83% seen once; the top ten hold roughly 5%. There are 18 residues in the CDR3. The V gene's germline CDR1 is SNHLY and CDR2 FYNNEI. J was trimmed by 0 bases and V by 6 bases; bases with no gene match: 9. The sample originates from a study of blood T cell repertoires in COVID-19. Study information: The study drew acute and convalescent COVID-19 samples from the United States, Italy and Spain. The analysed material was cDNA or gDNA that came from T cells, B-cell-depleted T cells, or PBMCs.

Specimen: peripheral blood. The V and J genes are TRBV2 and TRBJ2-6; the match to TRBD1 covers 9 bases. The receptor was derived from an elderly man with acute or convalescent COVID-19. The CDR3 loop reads CASRRTGAMSSGANVLTF. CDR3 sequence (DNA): TGTGCCAGCAGAAGGACAGGGGCCATGAGCTCTGGGGCCAACGTCCTGACTTTC.